The 4 T cell receptor beta chains reported below all come from one sample, sequenced in a study of OX40 agonist ivuxolimab in advanced cancers. Using immunoSEQ multiplex PCR, the repertoire was profiled, and TCRdb retains in-frame clones only, with some absent. The table lists tens of thousands of clones, approximately 92% of them singletons, with approximately 0.32% in the top ten. This sample comprised CD4+ or CD8+ T cells sorted from blood, obtained in a trial of the OX40 agonist ivuxolimab. These receptors all come from an adult with an advanced solid tumor such as melanoma, head and neck, liver or kidney cancer.

This chain joins TRBV7-9 and TRBJ2-5; a weak D match, TRBD1 (6 bases). The CDR3 length is 15 residues. Germline values: CDR1 SEHNR, CDR2 FQNEAQ (reference sequence). Trimming shortened V by 1 base and J by 0 bases, and 9 bases separated the two germline ends. The CDR3 region has the DNA TGTGCCAGCAGCTTAGGTGGACAGTACCAAGAGACCCAGTACTTC. This gives the protein CASSLGGQYQETQYF.

The chain is built from TRBV6-5 and TRBJ2-1, with 9 bases fitting TRBD1. Germline V gene data show CDR1 as MNHEY and CDR2 as SVGAGI. V shed 6 bases and J 9 bases; nucleotides not matched to a gene: 9. The CDR3 covers 14 residues. The CDR3 sequence: CASSVGTGSGEQFF. CDR3 nucleotides: TGTGCCAGCAGCGTCGGGACAGGGTCCGGTGAGCAGTTCTTC.

The chain uses TRBV5-4 and TRBJ1-2, with 7 bases identical to TRBD1. Unmatched junction bases numbered 7, after V lost 0 bases and J lost 8 bases. The CDR3 loop spans 14 amino acids. CDR1 and CDR2 from the germline V gene are SGHNT and YYREEE (reference sequence). CDR3 loop: CASSLALGGGGYTF. The CDR3 DNA follows: TGTGCCAGCAGCTTGGCCTTAGGGGGCGGAGGCTACACCTTC.

This clone was observed a single time. CDR3 residues: CAWSAGGQETQYF. In nucleotides, the CDR3 is TGTGCCTGGAGTGCAGGGGGGCAAGAGACCCAGTACTTC. The gene calls are TRBV30 and TRBJ2-5, with D possibly TRBD1 on 7 matching bases. Looked up from germline, CDR1 is GTSNPN and CDR2 is SVGIG (reference sequence). The V gene lost 1 base and the J gene lost 2 bases, with 8 bases spanning the gap. This CDR3 is 13 amino acids long.